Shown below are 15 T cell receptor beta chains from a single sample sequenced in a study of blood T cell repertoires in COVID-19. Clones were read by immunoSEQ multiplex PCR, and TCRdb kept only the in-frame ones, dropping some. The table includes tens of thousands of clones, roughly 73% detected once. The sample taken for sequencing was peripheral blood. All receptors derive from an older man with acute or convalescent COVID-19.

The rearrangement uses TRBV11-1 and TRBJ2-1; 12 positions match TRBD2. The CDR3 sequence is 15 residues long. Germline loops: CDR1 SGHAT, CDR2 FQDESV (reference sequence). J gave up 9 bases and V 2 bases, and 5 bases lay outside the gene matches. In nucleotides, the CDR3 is TGTGCCAGCAGCTTACGACTAGCGGGAGAGGCTGAGCAGTTCTTC. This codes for CASSLRLAGEAEQFF.

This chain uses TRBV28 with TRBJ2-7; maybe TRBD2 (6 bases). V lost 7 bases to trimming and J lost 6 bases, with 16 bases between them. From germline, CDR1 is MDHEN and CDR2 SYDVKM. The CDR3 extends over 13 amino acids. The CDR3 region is CASTGGRRGEQYF. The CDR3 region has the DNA TGTGCCAGCACTGGAGGGAGAAGGGGCGAGCAGTACTTC.

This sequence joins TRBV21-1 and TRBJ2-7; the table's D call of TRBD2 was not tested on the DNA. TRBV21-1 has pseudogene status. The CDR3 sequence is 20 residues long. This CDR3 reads CASSNSFVDAGEPQKDEQYF. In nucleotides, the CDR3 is TGTGCCAGCAGCAATTCTTTCGTTGATGCGGGAGAACCCCAAAAGGACGAGCAGTACTTC.

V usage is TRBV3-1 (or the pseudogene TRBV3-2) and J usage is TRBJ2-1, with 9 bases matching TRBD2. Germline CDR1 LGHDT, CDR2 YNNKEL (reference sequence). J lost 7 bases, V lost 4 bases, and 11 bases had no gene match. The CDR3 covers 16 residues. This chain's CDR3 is CASSLPGLARVNEQFF. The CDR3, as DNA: TGTGCCAGCAGCCTCCCGGGACTAGCAAGGGTTAATGAGCAGTTCTTC.

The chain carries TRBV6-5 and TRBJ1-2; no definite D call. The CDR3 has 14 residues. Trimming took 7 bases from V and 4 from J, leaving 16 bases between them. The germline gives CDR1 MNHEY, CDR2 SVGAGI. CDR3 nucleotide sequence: TGTGCCAGCAAAAGAGGGCCTTCCCCCTATGGCTACACCTTC. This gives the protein CASKRGPSPYGYTF.

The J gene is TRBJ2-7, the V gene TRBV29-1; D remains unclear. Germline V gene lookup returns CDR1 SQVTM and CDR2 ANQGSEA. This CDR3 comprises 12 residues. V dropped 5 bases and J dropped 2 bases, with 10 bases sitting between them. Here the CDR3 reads CSVFGDAYEQYF. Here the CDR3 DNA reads TGCAGCGTTTTCGGAGATGCCTACGAGCAGTACTTC.

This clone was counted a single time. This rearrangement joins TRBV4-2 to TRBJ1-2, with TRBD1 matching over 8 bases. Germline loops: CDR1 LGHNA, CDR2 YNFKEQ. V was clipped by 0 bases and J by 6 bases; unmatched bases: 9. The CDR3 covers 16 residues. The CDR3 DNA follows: TGTGCCAGCAGCCAAGACGACAGGGGTCAGTCGGATGGCTACACCTTC. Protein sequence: CASSQDDRGQSDGYTF.

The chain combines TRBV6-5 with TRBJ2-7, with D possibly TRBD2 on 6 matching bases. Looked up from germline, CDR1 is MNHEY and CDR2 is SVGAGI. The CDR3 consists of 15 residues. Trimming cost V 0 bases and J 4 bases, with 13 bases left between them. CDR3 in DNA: TGTGCCAGCAGTTACTCGGCTAGCGAGAATTACGAGCAGTACTTC. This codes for CASSYSASENYEQYF.

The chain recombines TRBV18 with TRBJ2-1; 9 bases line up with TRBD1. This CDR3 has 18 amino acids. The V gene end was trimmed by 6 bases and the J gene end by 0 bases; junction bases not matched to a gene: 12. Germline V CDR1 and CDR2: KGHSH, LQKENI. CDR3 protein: CASSGLTGGPSSYNEQFF. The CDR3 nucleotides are TGTGCCAGCTCCGGCCTTACAGGGGGCCCTAGCTCCTACAATGAGCAGTTCTTC.

DNA of the CDR3: TGCGCCAGCAGCTTCGGCAGGGGGCGTTTTTTTGAAGCTTTCTTT. It specifies CASSFGRGRFFEAFF. The genes are TRBV5-1 and TRBJ1-1; 8 nucleotides line up with TRBD1. Germline V CDR1 and CDR2: SGHRS, YFSETQ. The junction had 10 bases not matched to a gene; V was cut back by 2 bases and J by 7 bases. The CDR3 contains 15 residues.

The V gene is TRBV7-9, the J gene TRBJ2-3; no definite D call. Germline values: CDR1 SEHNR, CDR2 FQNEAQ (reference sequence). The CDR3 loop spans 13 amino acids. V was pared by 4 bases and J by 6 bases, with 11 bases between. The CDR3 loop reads CASSSSPEDTQYF. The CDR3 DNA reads TGTGCCAGCAGCTCCTCCCCCGAGGATACGCAGTATTTT.

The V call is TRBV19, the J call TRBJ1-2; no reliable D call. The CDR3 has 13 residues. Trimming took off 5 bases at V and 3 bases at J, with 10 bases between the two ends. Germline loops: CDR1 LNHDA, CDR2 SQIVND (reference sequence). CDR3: CASSSDGDYGYTF. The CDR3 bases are TGTGCCAGTAGTTCCGACGGGGACTATGGCTACACCTTC.

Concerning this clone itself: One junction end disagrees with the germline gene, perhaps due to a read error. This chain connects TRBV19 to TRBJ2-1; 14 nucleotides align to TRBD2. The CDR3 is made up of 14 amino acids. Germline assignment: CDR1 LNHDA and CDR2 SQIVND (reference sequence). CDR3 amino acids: CASSIVGTSGRRVF. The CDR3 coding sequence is TGTGCCAGTAGTATAGTCGGGACTAGCGGGAGACGGGTCTTC.

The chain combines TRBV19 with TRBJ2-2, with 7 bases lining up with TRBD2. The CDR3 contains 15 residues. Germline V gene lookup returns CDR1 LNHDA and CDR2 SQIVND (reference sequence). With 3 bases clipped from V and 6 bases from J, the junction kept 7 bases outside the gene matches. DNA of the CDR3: TGTGCCAGTAGTATCGGCGGGAGAATCTCCGGGGAGCTGTTTTTT. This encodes CASSIGGRISGELFF.

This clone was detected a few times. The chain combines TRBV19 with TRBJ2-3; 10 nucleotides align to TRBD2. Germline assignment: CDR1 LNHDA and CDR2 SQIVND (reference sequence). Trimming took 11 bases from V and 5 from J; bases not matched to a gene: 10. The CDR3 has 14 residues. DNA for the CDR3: TGTGCCCGAGGCCAGCGGGAGGGGGGAGATACGCAGTATTTT. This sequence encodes CARGQREGGDTQYF. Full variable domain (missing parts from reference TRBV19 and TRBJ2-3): DGGITQSPKYLFRKEGQNVTLSCEQNLNHDAMYWYRQDPGQGLRLIYYSQIVNDFQKGDIAEGYSVSREKKESFPLTVTSAQKNPTAFYLCARGQREGGDTQYFGPGTRLTVL.